This record concerns one T cell receptor beta chain sequence. The specificity of this receptor is unknown. Base qualities were left out, and no much larger clone turns up one base away. Receptor amplification or capture employed the immunoSEQ multiplex PCR assay. DNA from the cultured and isolated CD4+ T cells underwent TCR beta CDR3 sequencing. As for the original processing: Non-productive TCR sequences were removed, reads were trimmed to the CDR3 region, and CDR3s of at least 7 amino acids were retained. Antigen-specific clonotypes were identified using the MANAFEST web app by comparison of expansion in peptide wells against reference cultures. For clones to be considered positive, expansion at FDR<0.05 versus reference and all other wells, an odds ratio above 5, and a frequency above 0.1% in two replicate wells were required. A clonotype was defined as cross-reactive if the clonotype was significantly expanded both in SARS-CoV-2 spike wells and in at least one common cold coronavirus spike condition. CDR3 similarity was assessed by Levenshtein distance with the stringdist R package, and unrooted trees were built with ape in R 3.6.1. Entries here come from immuneACCESS through TCRdb and include only in-frame sequences with V and J called. Some clones fail to appear in such tables; in the studies checked, an unresolved V gene covers under half of the shortfall, and the cause of the remainder is unknown. The D gene and trimming were derived from the DNA, and the V and J assignments and clone size from that table. Counted in this sample were about 54,000 clones; around 85% of them appeared once. The ten largest clones take up about 2.2% of the sample.

The record originates from a study of vaccination effects on CD4 cells after COVID-19 (dated by TCRdb to the early 2020s). For the wider study: Each participant received two doses of an mRNA SARS-CoV-2 vaccine, either BNT162b2 or mRNA-1273. SARS-CoV-2 spike-specific CD4+ TCR repertoires from before and after mRNA vaccination were compared in COVID-19 convalescent patients and in infection-naive vaccine recipients. The full study included some eleven COVID-19 convalescent patients and several SARS-CoV-2-naive healthy vaccine recipients. Cultures from other donors in the study were sequenced with the Oncomine TCR Beta short-read assay on an Illumina iSeq 100. General study outcomes and caveats: Among healthy vaccine recipients, nearly all vaccine-induced clones were SARS-CoV-2 mono-reactive, and only 1 of 255 was cross-reactive with common cold coronaviruses. Only a small number of convalescent patients were included, and no early post-infection timepoints were available, which limited the study. Marked clonal contraction was observed in both infection-induced and vaccine-induced clones at late post-vaccination timepoints, consistent with waning T cell responses.

In the ViraFEST assay, PBMC were stimulated with viral peptide pools, and TCR sequencing was then used to find antigen-specific CD4+ T cell clonotypes based on their expansion. After less than 13 days of culture, CD4+ T cells were isolated with the EasySep CD4+ T cell isolation kit. Healthy vaccine recipients had no prior SARS-CoV-2 infection, confirmed by negative nucleocapsid antibodies before and after vaccination. Each well held two million PBMC cultured in IMDM containing about 5.4% human AB serum, around 10 IU/ml IL-2 and gentamicin, along with 10 ug/ml peptides. On days 3 and 7, half of the culture medium was replaced with fresh IL-2-containing medium. Unless noted otherwise, every peptide stimulation condition was grown in triplicate wells. PBMC were separated from whole blood using Ficoll-Paque Plus gradient centrifugation and were then either cryopreserved at -140C or used fresh. The overlapping peptide pools covered the spike proteins of SARS-CoV-2 and of the common cold coronaviruses HCoV-NL63, HCoV-OC43 and HCoV-229E. Genomic DNA was extracted from cultured CD4+ T cells with the QIAamp micro DNA kit.

This sample comprised CD4+ T cells from PBMCs cultured with HCoV-229E spike peptides, obtained before COVID-19 vaccination. In light of the paper, this sample's cell subset or site label describes: HCoV-229E spike overlapping peptide pool stimulation. The sequence was obtained from a human donor who received a COVID-19 vaccine.

The nucleotide sequence is TGTGCCAGCAGTAAACCAGGGGCCCTCTCGAACACTGAAGCTTTCTTT. The encoded protein is CASSKPGALSNTEAFF. The receptor chain draws on TRBV7-2 and TRBJ1-1; TRBD1 is possibly the D segment (6 matching bases). From its cysteine to its phenylalanine, the CDR3 spans 16 amino acids. Just CDR3 DNA is preserved here, 48 bases in frame from base 1. V lost 6 bases and J lost 1 base; the stretch between them is 18 bases long. According to the germline V gene, CDR1 reads SGHTA and CDR2 reads FQGNSA. Reference TRBV7-2 and TRBJ1-1 genes cover what lies past the CDR3, so the full variable domain is GAGVSQSPSNKVTEKGKDVELRCDPISGHTALYWYRQSLGQGLEFLIYFQGNSAPDKSGLPSDRFSAERTGGSVSTLTIQRTQQEDSAVYLCASSKPGALSNTEAFFGQGTRLTVV.